Shown below are 11 T cell receptor beta chains from a single sample sequenced in a study of T cell responses to AZD1222 COVID-19 vaccine. Some clones are missing from TCRdb's copy, which holds only in-frame ones; the method was immunoSEQ multiplex PCR. The table shows about 110,000 clones, with 87% occurring only once. Sequences were derived from peripheral blood, sampled on day 0 of AZD1222 vaccination. The receptors shown here come from an adult in good health.

The chain joins TRBV18 to TRBJ1-1, with unresolved D. Trimming took off 3 bases at V and 1 base at J, with 9 bases between the two ends. CDR1 and CDR2 (germline): KGHSH, LQKENI. The CDR3 is 14 residues long. The DNA of the CDR3 is TGTGCCAGCTCACCCGACCCAGGGAACACTGAAGCTTTCTTT. Amino acid sequence: CASSPDPGNTEAFF.

The rearrangement uses TRBV3-1 (or the pseudogene TRBV3-2) and TRBJ1-2, with TRBD1 as a possible D gene (5 bases). Germline V gene data show CDR1 as LGHDT and CDR2 as YNNKEL (reference sequence). V lost 1 base and J lost 4, with 7 bases in between. CDR3 length: 13 residues. The CDR3 loop is CASSQGGAYGYTF. CDR3 DNA: TGTGCCAGCAGCCAAGGAGGGGCCTATGGCTACACCTTC.

The genes are TRBV10-3 and TRBJ1-1; the D is unclear. The CDR3 length is 12 residues. The V gene's germline CDR1 is ENHRY and CDR2 SYGVKD. V dropped 2 bases and J dropped 5 bases, with 6 bases sitting between them. The CDR3 DNA reads TGTGCCATCAGTGAGGGGCAGACTGAAGCTTTCTTT. Its protein product is CAISEGQTEAFF.

The V and J genes are TRBV19 and TRBJ1-2; possible D gene TRBD1, 5 bases. V was clipped by 2 bases and J by 8 bases, with 12 bases between them. The CDR3 is made up of 13 amino acids. Germline V gene data show CDR1 as LNHDA and CDR2 as SQIVND (reference sequence). Here the CDR3 reads CASSISPKGGYTF. CDR3 sequence (DNA): TGTGCCAGTAGTATAAGTCCGAAGGGGGGCTACACCTTC.

The CDR3 DNA sequence: TGTGCCAGCAGCCCCCAGGGGGCTATGTACACCGGGGAGCTGTTTTTT. This codes for CASSPQGAMYTGELFF. J is TRBJ2-2 and V is TRBV7-2; 8 nucleotides agree with TRBD1. Germline V gene data show CDR1 as SGHTA and CDR2 as FQGNSA. V was pared by 5 bases and J by 3 bases, with 8 bases of the junction left unmatched. The CDR3 has 16 residues.

This chain connects TRBV24-1 to TRBJ1-2; a possible D gene is TRBD1 (5 bases). The germline V and J ends were trimmed by 4 bases and 1 base, with 12 bases remaining between them. In germline, CDR1 is KGHDR, CDR2 SFDVKD. The CDR3 runs to 15 residues. The CDR3 loop is CATSDSGRSNYGYTF. DNA for the CDR3: TGTGCCACCAGTGACTCGGGACGGAGTAACTATGGCTACACCTTC.

V and J are TRBV3-1 (or the pseudogene TRBV3-2) and TRBJ2-5; D is perhaps TRBD2 (5 bases). This CDR3 is built from 13 residues. V dropped 6 bases and J dropped 1 base, with 9 bases sitting between them. CDR1 is LGHDT and CDR2 is YNNKEL in the germline V gene (reference sequence). The CDR3 is CASRVSGQETQYF. Written as DNA, the CDR3 is TGTGCCAGCAGGGTGAGCGGCCAAGAGACCCAGTACTTC.

This chain links TRBV24-1 with TRBJ2-7; D gene unclear. Germline loops: CDR1 KGHDR, CDR2 SFDVKD. Deletions cut 2 bases from V and 6 bases from J, with 10 bases between. The CDR3 is 13 residues long. The CDR3 reads CATSDSHSREQYF. The CDR3 nucleotides are TGTGCCACCAGTGATTCCCACAGTCGCGAGCAGTACTTC.

The chain uses TRBV19 and TRBJ1-5, with D perhaps matching TRBD1 (5 bases). Germline CDR1 reads LNHDA; CDR2 reads SQIVND (reference sequence). This CDR3 has 13 residues. The V and J ends lost 9 bases and 2 bases respectively, with 11 bases between them. CDR3 coding DNA: TGTGCCAGCGGGACGTCTCGCAATCAGCCCCAGCATTTT. Translation: CASGTSRNQPQHF.

The chain is built from TRBV2 and TRBJ1-2; D gene unclear. Per the germline V gene, CDR1 is SNHLY and CDR2 is FYNNEI. This CDR3 comprises 11 residues. Deletions cut 4 bases from V and 5 bases from J, with 5 bases between. The CDR3 nucleotides read TGTGCCAGCAGTGCCGGTTATGGCTACACCTTC. Translation gives CASSAGYGYTF.

The V gene is TRBV2, the J gene TRBJ1-2; unclear D gene. This CDR3 has 14 amino acids. Trimming left V 6 bases short and J 7 bases short, with 18 bases between. From germline, CDR1 is SNHLY and CDR2 FYNNEI. The CDR3 region is CASRGSWRESGYTF. Here the CDR3 DNA reads TGTGCCAGCAGGGGATCCTGGAGGGAGAGTGGCTACACCTTC.